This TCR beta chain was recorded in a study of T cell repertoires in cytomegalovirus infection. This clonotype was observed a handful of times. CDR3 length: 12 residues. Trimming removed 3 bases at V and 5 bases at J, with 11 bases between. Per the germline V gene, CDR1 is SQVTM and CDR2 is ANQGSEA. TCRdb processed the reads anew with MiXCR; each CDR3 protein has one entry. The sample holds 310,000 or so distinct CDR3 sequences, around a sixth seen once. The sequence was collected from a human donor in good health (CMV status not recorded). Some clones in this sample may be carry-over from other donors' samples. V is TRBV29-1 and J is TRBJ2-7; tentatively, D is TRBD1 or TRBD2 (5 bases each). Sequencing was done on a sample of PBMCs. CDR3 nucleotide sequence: TGCAGCGTTGAGGGGGTAACCCACGAGCAGTACTTC. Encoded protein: CSVEGVTHEQYF.